Each of the 29 T cell receptor beta chains below was sequenced from the same sample in a study of identical twins. TCRdb independently ran MiXCR on the 5' RACE reads; one entry per CDR3 protein. The sample lists roughly 250,000 distinct CDR3 sequences; 11% to 15% were seen once. Sequences were obtained from memory (CD45RO+) T cells sorted from blood. The receptors stem from a woman under 30 in good health.

This chain uses TRBV29-1 with TRBJ1-2; perhaps TRBD1 as D (5 bases). This CDR3 region has 15 residues. Germline CDR1 is SQVTM and CDR2 is ANQGSEA. The germline V and J ends were trimmed by 3 bases and 4 bases, with 18 bases remaining between them. The CDR3 DNA reads as TGCAGCGTTGAGATCCCCAGGGAGGTTGGCTATGGCTACACCTTC. Encoded protein: CSVEIPREVGYGYTF.

V and J are TRBV12-3 or TRBV12-4 and TRBJ2-2, with 9 bases lining up with TRBD1. With 6 bases clipped from V and 3 bases from J, the junction kept 8 bases outside the gene matches. This CDR3 has 16 residues. Here the CDR3 DNA reads TGTGCCAGCAGCCCGGGACAGGGTTTCGACACCGGGGAGCTGTTTTTT. It codes for CASSPGQGFDTGELFF.

The table lists this clonotype with a few counts. The chain combines TRBV30 with TRBJ2-1; D not certain. The CDR3 length is 12 residues. V was pared by 3 bases and J by 3 bases, with 6 bases between. The germline V gene encodes CDR1 GTSNPN and CDR2 SVGIG (reference sequence). CDR3 DNA sequence: TGTGCCTGGAGGGGGTACTACAATGAGCAGTTCTTC. As protein: CAWRGYYNEQFF.

This chain connects TRBV6-5 to TRBJ1-2; a weak D match, TRBD1 (6 bases). V lost 4 bases and J 6 bases, leaving 24 bases between the germline ends. The germline V gene has CDR1 MNHEY and CDR2 SVGAGI. This CDR3 is 17 amino acids long. This CDR3 is CASSSLFTGYGFNGYTF. The CDR3 bases are TGTGCCAGCAGTTCTTTATTTACAGGGTATGGTTTTAATGGCTACACCTTC.

The gene calls are TRBV6-5 and TRBJ2-4; D assignment may be TRBD1 or TRBD2 (5 bases each). V lost 2 bases and J 6 bases, leaving 17 bases between the germline ends. Per germline, CDR1 MNHEY and CDR2 SVGAGI. This CDR3 spans 16 amino acids. The CDR3 DNA sequence: TGTGCCAGCAGTTACGCGGCCCTGGGTGGGGGAAACATTCAGTACTTC. Protein: CASSYAALGGGNIQYF.

This clonotype was observed at least ten times. The V gene is TRBV5-1, the J gene TRBJ2-7, with TRBD2 matching 12 bases. The CDR3 is 16 residues long. Germline V lookup: CDR1 SGHRS, CDR2 YFSETQ. V was clipped by 0 bases and J by 3 bases; unmatched bases: 4. The CDR3 protein is CASSLGRGLAGYEQYF. The CDR3 nucleotides are TGCGCCAGCAGCTTGGGCCGGGGACTAGCGGGCTACGAGCAGTACTTC.

This sequence joins TRBV20-1 and TRBJ1-1, with TRBD1 matching 8 bases. The germline CDR1 and CDR2 sequences are DFQATT and SNEGSKA (reference sequence). The V segment lost 6 bases and the J segment 4 bases; nucleotides outside the gene matches: 7. This CDR3 has 13 residues. CDR3 DNA sequence: TGCAGTGCCGTCTACAGGGGGACCACTGAAGCTTTCTTT. Protein sequence: CSAVYRGTTEAFF.

This clonotype was picked up many times. The chain is built from TRBV5-1 and TRBJ2-7; 9 positions agree with TRBD1. The CDR3 runs to 15 residues. The germline CDR1 and CDR2 sequences are SGHRS and YFSETQ. The ends lost 0 bases at V and 5 bases at J; junction bases unmatched: 6. DNA for the CDR3: TGCGCCAGCAGCTTGGGGGACAGGGATTACAACGAGCAGTACTTC. It is translated as CASSLGDRDYNEQYF.

The rearrangement links TRBV7-2 to TRBJ2-1, with D perhaps TRBD2 (6 bases). The V and J ends lost 2 bases and 8 bases respectively, with 22 bases between them. The CDR3 has 17 amino acids. Looked up from germline, CDR1 is SGHTA and CDR2 is FQGNSA. The CDR3 nucleotides are TGTGCCAGCAGCTTAATCCCTCTAGCGCCAGGGATGTATGAGCAGTTCTTC. This encodes CASSLIPLAPGMYEQFF.

The gene calls are TRBV12-3 or TRBV12-4 and TRBJ1-2, with no clear D. V was clipped by 8 bases and J by 3 bases, with 10 bases between them. The CDR3 is 12 residues long. CDR3 coding DNA: TGTGCCAGCGGTGGACCTTACTATGGCTACACCTTC. Residues: CASGGPYYGYTF.

This clonotype was counted at least ten times. J is TRBJ2-1 and V is TRBV27; 8 nucleotides match TRBD1. The germline CDR1 and CDR2 sequences are MNHEY and SMNVEV (reference sequence). This CDR3 comprises 17 residues. Trimming at V came to 8 bases and at J to 4 bases, leaving 16 bases not matched to a gene. The CDR3 DNA reads as TGTGCCAGCCTAAAGTACCCTCCCGGACAGGGATACAATGAGCAGTTCTTC. Encoded protein: CASLKYPPGQGYNEQFF.

There are a few counts of this clonotype. The J gene is TRBJ2-1, the V gene TRBV6-2 or TRBV6-3; D is possibly TRBD2 (5 bases). The CDR3 has 13 residues. Trimming removed 5 bases at V and 8 bases at J, with 13 bases between. Germline V gene sequence: CDR1 MNHEY, CDR2 SVGEGT. This CDR3 is CASSILVEDEQFF. DNA for the CDR3: TGTGCCAGCAGTATCCTAGTGGAGGATGAGCAGTTCTTC.

The chain is built from TRBV19 and TRBJ2-3; the D gene is possibly TRBD1 (6 bases). Trimming took 8 bases from V and 0 from J, leaving 12 bases between them. The CDR3 covers 14 residues. From germline, CDR1 is LNHDA and CDR2 SQIVND (reference sequence). The CDR3 loop is CASSWTVSTDTQYF. The CDR3 region has the DNA TGTGCCAGTTCGTGGACAGTCAGCACAGATACGCAGTATTTT. Full variable domain (missing parts from reference TRBV19 and TRBJ2-3): DGGITQSPKYLFRKEGQNVTLSCEQNLNHDAMYWYRQDPGQGLRLIYYSQIVNDFQKGDIAEGYSVSREKKESFPLTVTSAQKNPTAFYLCASSWTVSTDTQYFGPGTRLTVL.

This clonotype was detected a few times. The genes are TRBV4-3 and TRBJ2-2, with unresolved D. The CDR3 loop spans 16 amino acids. Per the germline V gene, CDR1 is LGHNA and CDR2 is YSLEER. Between the trimmed V and J ends, which lost 4 bases and 1 base, there was a span of 13 bases. CDR3 in DNA: TGCGCCAGCAGCCTTTCAGGACCTCAGAACACCGGGGAGCTGTTTTTT. This encodes CASSLSGPQNTGELFF.

CDR3 residues: CASSMSGAISYNEQFF. CDR3 sequence (DNA): TGTGCCAGTAGTATGTCGGGGGCCATCTCCTACAATGAGCAGTTCTTC. V and J are TRBV19 and TRBJ2-1; D possibly matches TRBD1 or TRBD2 (6 bases each). The length of the CDR3 is 16 residues. Deletions cut 3 bases from V and 0 bases from J, with 12 bases between. Germline V gene sequence: CDR1 LNHDA, CDR2 SQIVND (reference sequence).

This clonotype occurred many times. This rearrangement joins TRBV5-1 to TRBJ2-7; D remains unclear. CDR1 SGHRS and CDR2 YFSETQ come from the germline V gene. This CDR3 is 13 amino acids long. V lost 5 bases and J 0 bases, leaving 9 bases between the germline ends. The CDR3 region is CASRRPSSYEQYF. The CDR3 bases are TGCGCCAGCAGACGACCGAGCTCCTACGAGCAGTACTTC. Looking up the rest from reference TRBV5-1 and TRBJ2-7 gives the full variable domain: KAGVTQTPRYLIKTRGQQVTLSCSPISGHRSVSWYQQTPGQGLQFLFEYFSETQRNKGNFPGRFSGRQFSNSRSEMNVSTLELGDSALYLCASRRPSSYEQYFGPGTRLTVT.

CDR3: CFCEAGEQFF. The CDR3, as DNA: TGCTTCTGTGAGGCAGGAGAGCAGTTCTTC. The chain recombines TRBV20-1 with TRBJ2-1; unclear D gene. Germline assignment: CDR1 DFQATT and CDR2 SNEGSKA (reference sequence). The CDR3 length is 10 residues.

The rearrangement uses TRBV2 and TRBJ2-2; either TRBD1 or TRBD2 may fit D (5 bases each). V was clipped by 11 bases and J by 5 bases, with 18 bases between them. Germline V lookup: CDR1 SNHLY, CDR2 FYNNEI. The CDR3 loop spans 14 amino acids. CDR3 sequence (DNA): TGTGCCCTAAAGCCCCAGGGACGAACCGGGGAGCTGTTTTTT. Its protein product is CALKPQGRTGELFF.

In its sample, this clonotype was seen once. The chain has TRBV20-1 and TRBJ1-1; 9 bases agree with TRBD1. Germline CDR1 and CDR2: DFQATT and SNEGSKA (reference sequence). The CDR3 totals 15 residues. Trimming cost V 6 bases and J 4 bases; bases outside gene matches: 12. DNA of the CDR3: TGCAGTGCCAGGACAGGGGCGGCCAGGGGCACTGAAGCTTTCTTT. Residues: CSARTGAARGTEAFF.

The V gene is TRBV20-1, the J gene TRBJ2-7, with a tentative D call TRBD1 (6 bases). Germline V gives CDR1 DFQATT, CDR2 SNEGSKA (reference sequence). The CDR3 is made up of 15 amino acids. Trimming removed 3 bases from V and 3 bases from J, with 18 bases in between. CDR3 residues: CSASGEGLGGYEQYF. Written as DNA, the CDR3 is TGCAGTGCTAGCGGGGAAGGCCTAGGGGGCTACGAGCAGTACTTC.

This clonotype was counted at least ten times. The rearrangement links TRBV24-1 to TRBJ1-2, with a possible D match to TRBD1 (5 bases). Germline assignment: CDR1 KGHDR and CDR2 SFDVKD. This CDR3 comprises 14 residues. The V gene lost 4 bases and the J gene lost 2 bases, with 10 bases spanning the gap. In DNA form, the CDR3 reads TGTGCCACCAGTGACACGGACACGAACTATGGCTACACCTTC. This translates into CATSDTDTNYGYTF.

The table lists this clonotype with many counts. The genes are TRBV27 and TRBJ2-3, with D tentatively TRBD1 or TRBD2 (5 bases each). CDR3 length equals 15 residues. Trimming took 2 bases from V and 5 from J, leaving 14 bases between them. Germline-derived CDR1 and CDR2 are MNHEY and SMNVEV (reference sequence). The DNA for the CDR3 is TGTGCCAGCAGTTTACGGGGCCCTTCACAAGATACGCAGTATTTT. Protein product: CASSLRGPSQDTQYF.

The chain combines TRBV6-2 or TRBV6-3 with TRBJ2-1, with TRBD1 matching 11 bases. The CDR3 covers 15 residues. The germline V gene encodes CDR1 MNHEY and CDR2 SVGEGT. The ends lost 10 bases at V and 9 bases at J; junction bases unmatched: 14. CDR3 coding DNA: TGTGCCATCAGGGACCGGGACAGGGGGTTTGGTGAGCAGTTCTTC. It yields the protein CAIRDRDRGFGEQFF.

This clonotype has just a few counts. The V call is TRBV29-1, the J call TRBJ1-2; no definite D call. The V gene's germline CDR1 is SQVTM and CDR2 ANQGSEA. V lost 4 bases to trimming and J lost 8 bases, with 17 bases between them. This CDR3 has 13 amino acids. Here the CDR3 DNA reads TGCAGCGTTGTGGTGCCCGCAACGGAGGGCTACACCTTC. This encodes CSVVVPATEGYTF.

This clonotype was seen ten or more times. This chain links TRBV7-9 with TRBJ1-5, with D maybe TRBD1 (6 bases). V was clipped by 5 bases and J by 7 bases, with 12 bases between them. Germline V gene data show CDR1 as SEHNR and CDR2 as FQNEAQ (reference sequence). CDR3 length: 13 residues. This CDR3 is CASSLNRDQPQHF. DNA for the CDR3: TGTGCCAGCAGCCTAAACAGGGACCAGCCCCAGCATTTT.

In this sample, this clonotype turned up a few times. The chain links TRBV20-1 to TRBJ2-1; TRBD2 aligns across 12 bases. Looked up from germline, CDR1 is DFQATT and CDR2 is SNEGSKA (reference sequence). V shed 3 bases and J 7 bases; nucleotides not matched to a gene: 7. The CDR3 is made up of 15 amino acids. Written as DNA, the CDR3 is TGCAGTGCTAGCTCGGGACTAGCGGGCAGGAATGAGCAGTTCTTC. Protein: CSASSGLAGRNEQFF.

The chain joins TRBV7-2 to TRBJ1-1; D is unresolved. Germline V gene sequence: CDR1 SGHTA, CDR2 FQGNSA. There are 14 residues in the CDR3. The germline V and J ends were trimmed by 7 bases and 1 base, with 13 bases remaining between them. CDR3 sequence reads: CASKHPRRNTEAFF. The CDR3 bases are TGTGCCAGCAAGCACCCCCGTAGGAACACTGAAGCTTTCTTT.

This chain joins TRBV3-1 and TRBJ2-7; no firm D call. V shed 3 bases and J shed 2 bases, with 5 bases lying between them. The CDR3 consists of 12 residues. Per the germline V gene, CDR1 is LGHDT and CDR2 is YNNKEL (reference sequence). The CDR3 sequence is CASSQVTYEQYF. The CDR3, as DNA: TGTGCCAGCAGCCAGGTGACCTACGAGCAGTACTTC.

This clonotype was counted a few times. The chain carries TRBV20-1 and TRBJ2-5, with 9 bases aligning to TRBD1. V gave up 6 bases and J gave up 8 bases; unmatched junction bases: 7. Germline V gene data show CDR1 as DFQATT and CDR2 as SNEGSKA (reference sequence). The CDR3 runs 12 residues. For the CDR3, the DNA is TGCAGTGCCCCGGGACAGGGTAATACCCAGTACTTC. Translated: CSAPGQGNTQYF.